A single sample gave rise to the 24 T cell receptor beta chains below, sequenced in a study of neurological immune-mediated disorders (dated by TCRdb to about 2019). The sample's time point label, decoded: longitudinal time-point 3. Library construction relied on 5' RACE. Sequencing was carried out with an Illumina HiSeq 2500. TCRdb handled the public reads itself, with Q25 trimming in fastp and clone calling in MiXCR, and kept productive beta chains. For every CDR3 protein sequence, its rows merge into one entry that carries the most common genes and DNA. The sample contains more than 75,000 distinct CDR3 sequences, about 4.5% of them found a single time. Of the sample, more than 5% is held by the ten largest clones. The sample comprised PBMCs. Every receptor here comes from a woman in her fifties or sixties with multiple sclerosis.

This clonotype was counted many times. The chain has TRBV6-6 and TRBJ2-7, with D perhaps matching TRBD1 (5 bases). The CDR3 runs 13 residues. V was pared by 7 bases and J by 4 bases, with 14 bases between. Germline lookup yields CDR1 MNHNY and CDR2 SVGAGI (reference sequence). The CDR3 here is CASIPDRRYEQYF. The CDR3 bases are TGTGCCAGCATCCCAGACAGACGGTACGAGCAGTACTTC.

Many counts were recorded for this clonotype. The CDR3: CAISDLQVAMNTEAFF. In nucleotides, the CDR3 is TGTGCCATCAGTGACCTTCAAGTAGCCATGAACACTGAAGCTTTCTTT. The gene calls are TRBV10-3 and TRBJ1-1, with D unclear. V was pared by 3 bases and J by 0 bases, with 14 bases between. There are 16 residues in the CDR3. The V gene's germline CDR1 is ENHRY and CDR2 SYGVKD.

In this sample, this clonotype turned up many times. The chain has TRBV5-1 and TRBJ2-3; 7 nucleotides agree with TRBD1. Germline CDR1 reads SGHRS; CDR2 reads YFSETQ. This CDR3 is built from 13 residues. V was clipped by 4 bases and J by 7 bases; unmatched bases: 6. CDR3 sequence: CASSENRGNTQYF. The CDR3 bases are TGCGCCAGCAGCGAAAACAGGGGAAATACGCAGTATTTT.

This clonotype was seen at least ten times. The chain recombines TRBV7-2 with TRBJ2-7; D may be TRBD2 (5 bases). V was pared by 5 bases and J by 2 bases, with 13 bases between. The CDR3 covers 14 residues. CDR1 and CDR2 from the germline V gene are SGHTA and FQGNSA. In DNA, the CDR3 is TGTGCCAGCAGCCAAGAGGGTGCTACCTACGAGCAGTACTTC. It specifies CASSQEGATYEQYF.

This clonotype has a count of ten or more. This chain uses TRBV2 with TRBJ1-1; D gene ambiguous. Trimming pared 5 bases from V and 2 bases from J, leaving 9 bases between. The germline CDR1 and CDR2 sequences are SNHLY and FYNNEI. The CDR3 spans 13 residues. The CDR3 bases are TGTGCCAGCAGTACTCGGATTAACACTGAAGCTTTCTTT. Amino acids: CASSTRINTEAFF.

This clonotype was counted at least ten times. The chain carries TRBV5-1 and TRBJ2-7; perhaps TRBD1 as D (6 bases). The germline V and J ends were trimmed by 4 bases and 3 bases, with 8 bases remaining between them. The CDR3 contains 12 residues. Per germline, CDR1 SGHRS and CDR2 YFSETQ. As DNA, the CDR3 is TGCGCCAGCAGCCCGGACAGCTACGAGCAGTACTTC. Translated, it gives CASSPDSYEQYF. Filled out from reference TRBV5-1 and TRBJ2-7, the complete variable domain reads KAGVTQTPRYLIKTRGQQVTLSCSPISGHRSVSWYQQTPGQGLQFLFEYFSETQRNKGNFPGRFSGRQFSNSRSEMNVSTLELGDSALYLCASSPDSYEQYFGPGTRLTVT.

This clonotype was seen at least ten times. V gene TRBV7-2 combines with J gene TRBJ2-7; D is ambiguous. This CDR3 has 14 amino acids. Germline loops: CDR1 SGHTA, CDR2 FQGNSA. V was cut by 2 bases and J by 2 bases, with 10 bases left in between. The CDR3 loop is CASSLRQVTYEQYF. The CDR3 DNA is TGTGCCAGCAGCTTAAGGCAGGTAACCTACGAGCAGTACTTC.

This clonotype was seen repeatedly, ten times or more. The V gene is TRBV20-1, the J gene TRBJ2-1; TRBD2 matches 9 bases. Germline trimming cut 1 base from V and 4 bases from J; bases unmatched to any gene: 11. CDR3 size: 17 residues. In germline, CDR1 is DFQATT, CDR2 SNEGSKA (reference sequence). Written as DNA, the CDR3 is TGCAGTGCTAGAGGGACCCCGGCTAGCGGGGTTTACAATGAGCAGTTCTTC. This gives the protein CSARGTPASGVYNEQFF.

This clonotype has a count of ten or more. The DNA for the CDR3 is TGCGCCAGCAGCTTGGTCGCGGCCACCGGGGAGCTGTTTTTT. Protein sequence: CASSLVAATGELFF. This chain links TRBV5-1 with TRBJ2-2; unclear D gene. V gave up 0 bases and J gave up 4 bases, with 7 bases separating them. The CDR3 spans 14 residues. Germline V gene sequence: CDR1 SGHRS, CDR2 YFSETQ. Using reference TRBV5-1 and TRBJ2-2 for the parts outside the CDR3, the full variable domain is KAGVTQTPRYLIKTRGQQVTLSCSPISGHRSVSWYQQTPGQGLQFLFEYFSETQRNKGNFPGRFSGRQFSNSRSEMNVSTLELGDSALYLCASSLVAATGELFFGEGSRLTVL.

This clonotype came up many times. The genes are TRBV20-1 and TRBJ2-3; 8 positions match TRBD1. Germline CDR1 is DFQATT and CDR2 is SNEGSKA (reference sequence). The CDR3 is made up of 14 amino acids. J lost 5 bases, V lost 4 bases, and 8 bases had no gene match. The CDR3 spells CSANRGTAKDTQYF. In DNA, the CDR3 is TGCAGTGCTAACAGGGGGACGGCTAAAGATACGCAGTATTTT.

A note on this clonotype: A read error may be the cause here, since a much bigger clone is one base away. The J gene is TRBJ1-2, the V gene TRBV21-1. TRBV21-1 counts as a pseudogene. This CDR3 contains 19 residues. The CDR3 DNA is TGTGCCAGCATCAAAGCCGGATCAAGGGAGCGGGGTACCAACTATGGCTACACCTTC. Its protein is CASIKAGSRERGTNYGYTF.

This clonotype was picked up many times. The chain links TRBV28 to TRBJ1-5; D possibly corresponds to TRBD1 (5 bases). Germline CDR1 MDHEN, CDR2 SYDVKM. The CDR3 spans 16 residues. V dropped 6 bases and J dropped 0 bases, with 15 bases sitting between them. CDR3 DNA: TGTGCCAGCAGCCGATGGGGGGACTTTAGCAATCAGCCCCAGCATTTT. Translating it yields CASSRWGDFSNQPQHF.

The chain joins TRBV5-1 to TRBJ1-3; TRBD1 matches at 7 bases. J gave up 2 bases and V 5 bases, and 4 bases lay outside the gene matches. CDR1 is SGHRS and CDR2 is YFSETQ in the germline V gene. This CDR3 has 14 residues. CDR3 region: CASRIGTAGNTIYF. The CDR3 DNA is TGCGCCAGCAGAATCGGGACAGCTGGAAACACCATATATTTT.

Many counts were recorded for this clonotype. The CDR3, as DNA: TGTGCCAGCAGTTACGCGGTCAGTAGACAGCCCCAGCATTTT. It is translated as CASSYAVSRQPQHF. This chain links TRBV6-5 with TRBJ1-5; D remains ambiguous. Germline V gene data show CDR1 as MNHEY and CDR2 as SVGAGI. The CDR3 contains 14 residues. V was pared by 2 bases and J by 7 bases, with 12 bases between.

There are many counts of this clonotype. The chain is built from TRBV5-1 and TRBJ2-1; no clear D gene. V lost 0 bases and J 6 bases, leaving 13 bases between the germline ends. Looked up from germline, CDR1 is SGHRS and CDR2 is YFSETQ. CDR3 length equals 15 residues. DNA of the CDR3: TGCGCCAGCAGCTTGGAACCTAATTCGGGCAATGAGCAGTTCTTC. This codes for CASSLEPNSGNEQFF.

This clonotype has at least ten counts. A junction end diverges from the germline sequence, so it may reflect a read error. The chain recombines TRBV10-1 with TRBJ2-7; D is unclear. There are 12 residues in the CDR3. Looked up from germline, CDR1 is WNHNN and CDR2 is SYGVQD (reference sequence). The CDR3 coding sequence is TGCGCCAGCAGTGAGCAGACGTACGTGCAGTACTTC. Translated: CASSEQTYVQYF.

This clonotype occurred a few times. The V and J genes are TRBV20-1 and TRBJ1-2; possibly TRBD1 for D (6 bases). Trimming stripped 4 bases from V and 8 bases from J, with 17 bases between. Germline V gene sequence: CDR1 DFQATT, CDR2 SNEGSKA (reference sequence). CDR3 size: 13 residues. The CDR3 spells CSAKQGSFYGYTF. For the CDR3, the DNA is TGCAGTGCTAAACAGGGTTCTTTCTACGGCTACACCTTC.

This clonotype was seen many times. The chain has TRBV5-4 and TRBJ2-2, with no clear D. CDR1 is SGHNT, CDR2 YYREEE, per germline (reference sequence). The germline V and J ends were trimmed by 2 bases and 5 bases, with 7 bases remaining between them. The CDR3 runs 13 residues. The CDR3 nucleotides read TGTGCCAGCAGCTTACTATCTACCGGGGAGCTGTTTTTT. The encoded protein is CASSLLSTGELFF.

This clonotype has a count of ten or more. The CDR3 loop reads CASSTFGGDTDTQYF. CDR3 in DNA: TGCGCCAGCAGCACCTTCGGGGGGGACACAGATACGCAGTATTTT. V usage is TRBV5-1 and J usage is TRBJ2-3; TRBD2 matches at 8 bases. CDR3 length: 15 residues. The ends lost 4 bases at V and 2 bases at J; junction bases unmatched: 6. The germline gives CDR1 SGHRS, CDR2 YFSETQ. The full variable domain, with the rest looked up from reference TRBV5-1 and TRBJ2-3, is KAGVTQTPRYLIKTRGQQVTLSCSPISGHRSVSWYQQTPGQGLQFLFEYFSETQRNKGNFPGRFSGRQFSNSRSEMNVSTLELGDSALYLCASSTFGGDTDTQYFGPGTRLTVL.

The chain joins TRBV21-1 to TRBJ2-7; the table's D call TRBD2 went unverified against the DNA. TRBV21-1 is reported as a pseudogene. This CDR3 region has 14 residues. CDR3: CASSPMGGVWEQYF. The CDR3 DNA is TGTGCCAGCAGCCCAATGGGAGGGGTGTGGGAGCAGTACTTC.

This clonotype was found many times. CDR3 coding DNA: TGTGCCAGCAGCCAAGGGGGCGGGGCTGCCCTCAATGAGCAGTTCTTC. Protein product: CASSQGGGAALNEQFF. The V call is TRBV3-1, the J call TRBJ2-1; D perhaps matches TRBD2 (6 bases). The CDR3 length is 16 residues. Germline V gives CDR1 LGHDT, CDR2 YNNKEL (reference sequence). Trimming removed 1 base at V and 6 bases at J, with 16 bases between.

In this sample, this clonotype turned up many times. V usage is TRBV27 and J usage is TRBJ1-4, with a weak D call TRBD1 (6 bases). CDR3 length: 13 residues. Trimming took 8 bases from V and 4 from J, leaving 11 bases between them. Germline assignment: CDR1 MNHEY and CDR2 SMNVEV (reference sequence). The CDR3 DNA reads as TGTGCCAGCGCCGACAGGTTTAATGAAAAACTGTTTTTT. This sequence encodes CASADRFNEKLFF.

This clonotype was recorded many times. This rearrangement joins TRBV5-6 to TRBJ2-3; 8 bases align to TRBD2. After removal of 4 bases from V and 3 bases from J, the junction contained 10 bases not matched to a gene. CDR1 and CDR2 (germline): SGHDT, YYEEEE. The CDR3 has 16 residues. CDR3 sequence: CASSDGWTSITDTQYF. Written as DNA, the CDR3 is TGTGCCAGCAGCGACGGATGGACTAGCATAACAGATACGCAGTATTTT.

The chain recombines TRBV20-1 with TRBJ2-7; 8 bases align to TRBD2. This CDR3 spans 15 amino acids. The junction had 10 bases not matched to a gene; V was cut back by 4 bases and J by 2 bases. Germline values: CDR1 DFQATT, CDR2 SNEGSKA (reference sequence). The CDR3 loop reads CSANWRGDTPYEQYF. The CDR3 DNA reads TGCAGTGCTAACTGGCGGGGGGACACCCCCTACGAGCAGTACTTC.